This is a list of T cell receptor beta chains from one sample in a study of cytotoxic CD8 clonotypes in ibrutinib-treated CLL. TCRdb's table, derived via immunoSEQ multiplex PCR, lists solely in-frame clones and lacks some. The table shows about 180,000 clones, with about four fifths occurring only once. Material: PBMCs, obtained after 24 months of ibrutinib treatment. These receptors were collected from a human donor with chronic lymphocytic leukemia. Both conserved end residues are part of each CDR3. The D gene is left open where the match is weak. Rows give clone size only sometimes, using once, few, many, or a class for an expanded clone.

j_gene	len	v_gene	abundance	d_gene	CDR3aa	CDR3nt
TRBJ1-5	14	TRBV7-2	medium-sized	NA	CASSLWRGTQPQHF	TGTGCCAGCAGCTTATGGAGGGGGACGCAGCCCCAGCATTTT
TRBJ1-3	15	TRBV5-5	few	TRBD1	CASIQSGTGSHTIYF	TGTGCCAGCATACAATCCGGGACAGGGTCGCACACCATATATTTT
TRBJ2-5	15	TRBV4-1	NA	TRBD2	CASSHPNGGGETQYF	TGCGCCAGCAGCCATCCCAATGGCGGGGGGGAGACCCAGTACTTC
TRBJ2-5	15	TRBV7-2	NA	NA	CASSLEALAQETQYF	TGTGCCAGCAGCTTAGAAGCCCTAGCGCAAGAGACCCAGTACTTC
TRBJ1-3	16	TRBV12-5	NA	NA	CASGRMQGLSGNTIYF	TGTGCTAGTGGGAGAATGCAGGGTTTGTCTGGAAACACCATATATTTT
TRBJ1-4	13	TRBV6-6	NA	NA	CASSNRGNEKLFF	TGTGCCAGCAGTAACCGGGGTAATGAAAAACTGTTTTTT
TRBJ1-2	15	TRBV7-9	NA	NA	CASSPPGGFGYGYTF	TGTGCCAGCAGCCCACCCGGGGGATTCGGGTATGGCTACACCTTC
TRBJ1-2	13	TRBV19	NA	NA	CASSSRGSYGYTF	TGTGCCAGTAGTAGTAGGGGATCCTATGGCTACACCTTC
TRBJ1-5	13	TRBV6-1	NA	NA	CASGDRRNEPQHF	TGTGCCAGCGGTGACAGGAGGAATGAACCCCAGCATTTT
TRBJ1-1	15	TRBV18	NA	NA	CASSPQESGNTEAFF	TGTGCCAGCTCACCACAGGAATCGGGGAACACTGAAGCTTTCTTT
TRBJ1-2	15	TRBV5-1	NA	NA	CASSLGRSGNYGYTF	TGCGCCAGCAGCTTGGGGCGCAGCGGGAACTATGGCTACACCTTC
TRBJ2-3	13	TRBV7-2	NA	NA	CASSTPNTDTQYF	TGTGCCAGCAGCACACCGAACACAGATACGCAGTATTTT
TRBJ1-6	18	TRBV4-1	NA	TRBD1	CASSQEDRPSFYNSPLHF	TGCGCCAGCAGCCAAGAGGACAGGCCATCCTTCTATAATTCACCCCTCCACTTT
TRBJ2-3	17	TRBV14	NA	NA	CASSQEKGGRGPDTQYF	TGTGCCAGCAGCCAAGAAAAAGGAGGCAGGGGACCAGATACGCAGTATTTT
TRBJ1-1	15	TRBV9	NA	NA	CASSAMAGGHTEAFF	TGTGCCAGCAGTGCAATGGCTGGGGGGCACACTGAAGCTTTCTTT
TRBJ2-1	15	TRBV19	NA	NA	CASSMGRASHNEQFF	TGTGCCAGTAGTATGGGCAGGGCGAGTCACAATGAGCAGTTCTTC
TRBJ1-1	14	TRBV5-1	once	NA	CASSLPTVNTEAFF	TGCGCCAGCAGCTTGCCGACGGTGAACACTGAAGCTTTCTTT
TRBJ1-1	17	TRBV7-3	NA	NA	CASSLSSGPGSNTEAFF	TGTGCCAGCAGCTTAAGTTCGGGCCCAGGATCGAACACTGAAGCTTTCTTT
TRBJ2-4	16	TRBV10-2	NA	TRBD2	CASSELAGGLKNIQYF	TGCGCCAGCAGTGAACTAGCGGGGGGGCTCAAAAACATTCAGTACTTC
TRBJ1-3	14	TRBV7-9	NA	NA	CASSLGHSGNTIYF	TGTGCCAGCAGCTTAGGGCACTCTGGAAACACCATATATTTT
TRBJ1-4	12	TRBV2	NA	NA	CASRDSNEKLFF	TGTGCCAGCAGGGACAGTAATGAAAAACTGTTTTTT
TRBJ1-2	15	TRBV18	NA	NA	CASSPRGDSYYGYTF	TGTGCCAGCTCACCAAGGGGGGATTCTTACTATGGCTACACCTTC
TRBJ2-7	11	TRBV7-9	NA	NA	CASSFLDEQYF	TGTGCCAGCAGCTTTCTCGACGAGCAGTACTTC
TRBJ1-1	14	TRBV2	NA	TRBD1	CASRRQTGYTEAFF	TGTGCCAGCAGAAGACAGACAGGGTACACTGAAGCTTTCTTT
TRBJ2-1	12	TRBV6-6	NA	NA	CASGDTYNEQFF	TGTGCCAGTGGGGACACTTACAATGAGCAGTTCTTC
TRBJ2-2	14	TRBV7-9	NA	NA	CASSLDWGTGELFF	TGTGCCAGCAGCTTAGATTGGGGAACCGGGGAGCTGTTTTTT
TRBJ2-3	14	TRBV11-2	NA	NA	CASSLRETTDTQYF	TGTGCCAGCAGCTTACGGGAAACCACAGATACGCAGTATTTT
TRBJ2-7	12	TRBV6-1	NA	NA	CASLGTRYEQYF	TGTGCCAGCCTAGGGACCCGCTACGAGCAGTACTTC
TRBJ1-2	11	TRBV29-1	NA	NA	CSVQRDRHYTF	TGCAGCGTTCAACGGGACCGTCACTACACCTTC
TRBJ2-1	15	TRBV19	NA	TRBD2	CASSMTSGRYNEQFF	TGTGCCAGTAGTATGACTAGCGGGAGATACAATGAGCAGTTCTTC
TRBJ1-3	19	TRBV7-9	NA	TRBD1	CASSQSGTGLSLAGNTIYF	TGTGCCAGCAGCCAATCTGGGACAGGACTCTCACTTGCTGGAAACACCATATATTTT
TRBJ2-1	15	TRBV4-2	NA	TRBD1	CASSSRDRGNDEQFF	TGTGCCAGCAGCTCCCGGGACAGGGGGAACGATGAGCAGTTCTTC
TRBJ1-3	14	TRBV9	NA	NA	CASSASGAGNTIYF	TGTGCCAGCAGCGCTTCCGGGGCCGGAAACACCATATATTTT
TRBJ2-1	15	TRBV6-5	NA	TRBD2	CASRRLAGRKNEQFF	TGTGCCAGCAGGAGACTAGCGGGTCGGAAAAATGAGCAGTTCTTC
TRBJ1-5	14	TRBV7-9	NA	NA	CASSWDSTRQPQHF	TGTGCCAGCAGTTGGGACTCCACTCGGCAGCCCCAGCATTTT
TRBJ2-7	15	TRBV4-1	NA	NA	CASSQVFGTKYEQYF	TGCGCCAGCAGCCAAGTATTCGGAACTAAGTACGAGCAGTACTTC
TRBJ1-4	11	TRBV20-1	once	NA	CSALQGEKLFF	TGCAGTGCGCTCCAGGGTGAAAAACTGTTTTTT
TRBJ1-6	14	TRBV27	NA	NA	CASSLGRFGSPLHF	TGTGCCAGCAGCTTAGGGAGATTCGGTTCACCCCTCCACTTT
TRBJ2-7	14	TRBV10-3	NA	NA	CAISAGDSSYEQYF	TGTGCCATCAGTGCGGGGGACTCCTCCTACGAGCAGTACTTC
TRBJ1-1	13	TRBV18	NA	NA	CASSPIRGDEAFF	TGTGCCAGCTCACCGATTAGGGGAGATGAAGCTTTCTTT
TRBJ1-1	16	TRBV28	NA	NA	CASSWVGRGRITEAFF	TGTGCCAGCAGTTGGGTAGGAAGGGGCAGGATCACTGAAGCTTTCTTT
TRBJ2-1	17	TRBV30	NA	NA	CAWSVYRPRGNYNEQFF	TGTGCCTGGAGTGTATACAGGCCCAGAGGGAACTACAATGAGCAGTTCTTC
TRBJ1-5	13	TRBV2	NA	NA	CASSGAHNQPQHF	TGTGCCAGCAGTGGGGCTCACAATCAGCCCCAGCATTTT
TRBJ1-1	18	TRBV30	NA	NA	CAWSRGSDGSNMNTEAFF	TGTGCCTGGAGTCGTGGATCGGACGGAAGTAACATGAACACTGAAGCTTTCTTT